The 13 T cell receptor beta chains listed next were all sequenced from one sample in a study of blood T cell repertoires in COVID-19. Libraries were prepared by immunoSEQ multiplex PCR; TCRdb keeps only in-frame clonotypes and omits some of them. Of under 200,000 clones detected, around 80% appear once; the ten largest clones hold 3% to 3.5%. The source material was PBMCs or T cells enriched from blood (not recorded which). These TCRs come from a woman in her sixties or seventies who had recovered from COVID-19.

The chain couples TRBV7-2 to TRBJ1-2; 8 bases are shared with TRBD1. V lost 3 bases to trimming and J lost 12 bases; unmatched junction nucleotides: 6. This CDR3 region has 12 residues. The germline V gene has CDR1 SGHTA and CDR2 FQGNSA. The CDR3 DNA follows: TGTGCCAGCAGCTTTGGGACAGGCGGAAACACCTTC. Residues: CASSFGTGGNTF. The whole variable domain, filled in from reference TRBV7-2 and TRBJ1-2, reads GAGVSQSPSNKVTEKGKDVELRCDPISGHTALYWYRQSLGQGLEFLIYFQGNSAPDKSGLPSDRFSAERTGGSVSTLTIQRTQQEDSAVYLCASSFGTGGNTFGSGTRLTVV.

As regards this clone: The conserved closing phenylalanine or tryptophan is absent in this CDR3, likely reflecting a read error. The chain joins TRBV18 to TRBJ1-2; possibly TRBD1 for D (6 bases). Germline V gene data show CDR1 as KGHSH and CDR2 as LQKENI. The CDR3 sequence is 14 residues long. V shed 3 bases and J shed 10 bases, with 18 bases lying between them. CDR3 sequence reads: CASSPTGAGADYTL. In DNA form, the CDR3 reads TGTGCCAGCTCACCCACCGGGGCAGGGGCTGACTACACCCTC.

The CDR3 DNA is TGCAGCGCCACGACAGGGAATGGCTACACCTTC. Encoded protein: CSATTGNGYTF. The chain links TRBV29-1 to TRBJ1-2, with 7 positions matching TRBD1. Trimming took 7 bases from V and 6 from J; bases not matched to a gene: 5. Germline CDR1 and CDR2: SQVTM and ANQGSEA. The CDR3 contains 11 residues. The full variable domain, with the rest looked up from reference TRBV29-1 and TRBJ1-2, is SAVISQKPSRDICQRGTSLTIQCQVDSQVTMMFWYRQQPGQSLTLIATANQGSEATYESGFVIDKFPISRPNLTFSTLTVSNMSPEDSSIYLCSATTGNGYTFGSGTRLTVV.

The rearrangement links TRBV6-5 to TRBJ1-1, with D perhaps TRBD1 (6 bases). This CDR3 has 14 amino acids. The V gene's germline CDR1 is MNHEY and CDR2 SVGAGI. V lost 2 bases and J lost 3, with 10 bases in between. CDR3 region: CASSYRGFDTEAFF. DNA of the CDR3: TGTGCCAGCAGTTACAGGGGGTTTGACACTGAAGCTTTCTTT.

Here the CDR3 reads CASSTRTGKEAFF. The CDR3 DNA reads TGCGCCAGCAGCACTCGGACAGGGAAAGAAGCTTTCTTT. The chain employs TRBV4-1 and TRBJ1-1, with 8 bases matching TRBD1. Unmatched junction bases numbered 7, after V lost 5 bases and J lost 8 bases. The germline V gene has CDR1 MGHRA and CDR2 YSYEKL. The CDR3 covers 13 residues.

The chain uses TRBV27 and TRBJ1-5; D is undetermined. From germline, CDR1 is MNHEY and CDR2 SMNVEV (reference sequence). The V and J ends lost 2 bases and 3 bases respectively, with 8 bases between them. This CDR3 is 14 amino acids long. CDR3 amino acids: CASSLAQSNQPQHF. The CDR3, as DNA: TGTGCCAGCAGTTTAGCACAGTCCAATCAGCCCCAGCATTTT.

The rearrangement joins TRBV18 to TRBJ1-5, with TRBD1 matching 11 bases. Trimming removed 3 bases from V and 7 bases from J; junction bases left unmatched: 8. The CDR3 sequence is 16 residues long. The germline V gene has CDR1 KGHSH and CDR2 LQKENI. CDR3 in amino acids: CASSPHLDRGHQPQHF. The CDR3 DNA follows: TGTGCCAGCTCACCGCACCTGGACAGGGGGCACCAGCCCCAGCATTTT.

The chain uses TRBV5-6 and TRBJ1-6; 10 bases are shared with TRBD1. This CDR3 is built from 17 residues. CDR1 is SGHDT and CDR2 is YYEEEE in the germline V gene. Unmatched junction bases numbered 8, after V lost 1 base and J lost 7 bases. CDR3 loop: CASSLFGSGQGNSPLHF. The CDR3, as DNA: TGTGCCAGCAGCTTGTTTGGGTCGGGACAGGGGAATTCACCCCTCCACTTT.

This sequence joins TRBV19 and TRBJ1-1, with 7 bases lining up with TRBD1. This CDR3 is 17 amino acids long. V dropped 4 bases and J dropped 0; count of bases not matched to a gene: 11. Germline V gene sequence: CDR1 LNHDA, CDR2 SQIVND (reference sequence). The CDR3 region has the DNA TGTGCCAGTAGTAGTCCCCCAGGGGGTCTCATGAACACTGAAGCTTTCTTT. The encoded protein is CASSSPPGGLMNTEAFF. Using reference TRBV19 and TRBJ1-1 for the parts outside the CDR3, the full variable domain is DGGITQSPKYLFRKEGQNVTLSCEQNLNHDAMYWYRQDPGQGLRLIYYSQIVNDFQKGDIAEGYSVSREKKESFPLTVTSAQKNPTAFYLCASSSPPGGLMNTEAFFGQGTRLTVV.

The chain couples TRBV10-2 to TRBJ1-1, with unresolved D. In germline, CDR1 is WSHSY, CDR2 SAAADI. Between the trimmed V and J ends, which lost 5 bases and 5 bases, there was a span of 12 bases. This CDR3 is built from 13 residues. CDR3 amino acids: CASSTSSLTEAFF. CDR3 nucleotide sequence: TGCGCCAGCAGTACCTCGAGTTTGACTGAAGCTTTCTTT.

The V gene is TRBV7-9, the J gene TRBJ2-7; D gene ambiguous. Germline loops: CDR1 SEHNR, CDR2 FQNEAQ (reference sequence). This CDR3 region has 13 residues. V shed 3 bases and J shed 0 bases, with 6 bases lying between them. Here the CDR3 DNA reads TGTGCCAGCAGCTTTCGGGTCTCCTACGAGCAGTACTTC. It encodes CASSFRVSYEQYF.

This chain joins TRBV18 and TRBJ2-7, with D uncertain. Germline V gives CDR1 KGHSH, CDR2 LQKENI. The V gene lost 0 bases and the J gene lost 4 bases, with 13 bases spanning the gap. This CDR3 contains 15 residues. The CDR3 spells CASSPPSSSPYEQYF. In DNA, the CDR3 is TGTGCCAGCTCACCACCGTCGTCCAGTCCGTACGAGCAGTACTTC.

The V call is TRBV6-5, the J call TRBJ1-2; D not resolved. Trimming shortened V by 6 bases and J by 4 bases, and 15 bases separated the two germline ends. CDR3 length: 14 residues. Per germline, CDR1 MNHEY and CDR2 SVGAGI. This CDR3 reads CASSETLESYGYTF. The CDR3, as DNA: TGTGCCAGCAGCGAGACCTTGGAGTCCTATGGCTACACCTTC.